Listed below are T cell receptor beta chains from one sample, sequenced in a study of TIL therapy for anti-PD-1-resistant metastatic lung cancer. Clones were sequenced by immunoSEQ multiplex PCR, and TCRdb holds only the in-frame ones, with some missing. The repertoire includes about 60,000 clones, more than 75% of them detected once, and just over 2.5% sits in the top ten. Sequencing was performed on blood, taken at baseline. These receptors originate from a person between 25 and 80 years old with non-small cell lung cancer. Both conserved end residues are part of each CDR3. The D gene is left open where the match is weak. The size field is filled for only some rows; it gives once, few, many or a size class.

d_call j_call v_call clone_size cdr3_aa cdr3_nt
TRBD1 TRBJ1-1 TRBV19 - CASSVTGGPTEAFF TGTGCCAGTAGTGTTACAGGGGGGCCCACTGAAGCTTTCTTT
TRBD1 TRBJ1-5 TRBV23-1 - CASSPFDRALIDGSNQPQHF TGCGCCAGCAGTCCCTTCGACAGGGCATTGATCGACGGGAGCAATCAGCCCCAGCATTTT
- TRBJ1-2 TRBV5-1 - CASSLGSLSGGDYGYTF TGCGCCAGCAGCTTGGGGAGCCTTTCGGGGGGTGACTATGGCTACACCTTC
TRBD1 TRBJ1-2 TRBV27 - CASSSSGRGVTGYTF TGTGCCAGCAGTTCCTCGGGCAGGGGGGTTACAGGCTACACCTTC
- TRBJ1-4 TRBV10-3 - CAISEPGSPNEKLFF TGTGCCATCAGTGAGCCAGGTTCGCCTAATGAAAAACTGTTTTTT
- TRBJ2-3 TRBV6-1 - CASSELPGDTQYF TGTGCCAGCAGTGAACTTCCGGGAGATACGCAGTATTTT
- TRBJ2-4 TRBV28 - CASHQQNIQYF TGTGCCAGCCACCAACAAAACATTCAGTACTTC
TRBD1 TRBJ2-1 TRBV5-4 - CASSLGRSDRGLF TGTGCCAGCAGCTTGGGTCGATCGGACAGGGGGCTCTTC
- TRBJ1-6 TRBV6-5 - CASKRAGDSPLHF TGTGCCAGCAAGAGGGCAGGGGATTCACCCCTCCACTTT
TRBD1 TRBJ1-4 TRBV11-2 once CASSLGTGGEKLFF TGTGCCAGCAGCTTGGGGACAGGGGGCGAGAAACTGTTTTTT
- TRBJ1-1 TRBV28 - CASSAPGFLLSMNTEAFF TGTGCCAGCAGTGCTCCGGGGTTCCTCTTGAGTATGAACACTGAAGCTTTCTTT
- TRBJ1-1 TRBV28 once CASGRGDRNTEAFF TGTGCCAGCGGCCGGGGAGACAGGAACACTGAAGCTTTCTTT
TRBD1 TRBJ1-4 TRBV20-1 - CSGQGGEKLFF TGCAGTGGACAGGGCGGTGAAAAACTGTTTTTT
- TRBJ2-7 TRBV11-2 - CASSEQVTYEQYF TGTGCCAGCAGTGAACAGGTTACCTACGAGCAGTACTTC
TRBD1 TRBJ2-7 TRBV5-1 - CASSLAGTGHGDYEQYF TGCGCCAGCAGCTTGGCCGGGACAGGGCACGGGGATTACGAGCAGTACTTC
- TRBJ1-5 TRBV6-6 once CASSGDPRQPQHF TGTGCCAGCAGTGGGGACCCTAGGCAGCCCCAGCATTTT
- TRBJ1-2 TRBV20-1 few CSGGDGYGYTF TGCAGTGGCGGCGATGGCTATGGCTACACCTTC
- TRBJ1-2 TRBV6-5 - CASADPGQNYGYTF TGTGCCAGCGCCGACCCTGGACAGAACTATGGCTACACCTTC
TRBD1 TRBJ1-4 TRBV7-8 - CASSRTGGNEKLFF TGTGCCAGCAGCCGGACAGGGGGAAATGAAAAACTGTTTTTT
- TRBJ2-1 TRBV13 - CASSFPLRRAYNEQFF TGTGCCAGCAGCTTTCCCCTTCGTCGTGCCTACAATGAGCAGTTCTTC
TRBD1 TRBJ2-7 TRBV11-2 few CASSPHSGQAFYEQYF TGTGCCAGCAGCCCCCATTCGGGACAGGCCTTCTACGAGCAGTACTTC
TRBD1 TRBJ1-6 TRBV19 - CAGGDRGLASPLHF TGTGCCGGTGGGGACAGGGGACTGGCTTCACCCCTCCACTTT
TRBD1 TRBJ1-5 TRBV6-5 - CASSTNRGQPQHF TGTGCCAGCAGCACAAACAGGGGTCAGCCCCAGCATTTT
TRBD2 TRBJ2-7 TRBV7-8 - CASSFGLTSGSSYEQYF TGTGCCAGCAGCTTCGGTTTAACTAGCGGGAGTTCCTACGAGCAGTACTTC
- TRBJ2-4 TRBV29-1 - CSVRRESNIQYF TGCAGCGTTCGAAGGGAGTCGAACATTCAGTACTTC
TRBD2 TRBJ2-1 TRBV14 - CASSHPGTSVLNRPNEQFF TGTGCCAGCAGCCACCCCGGGACTAGCGTTTTAAACAGACCAAATGAGCAGTTCTTC
TRBD1 TRBJ2-2 TRBV2 few CASSERGQGGKTGELFF TGTGCCAGCAGTGAAAGGGGACAGGGAGGAAAGACCGGGGAGCTGTTTTTT
- TRBJ2-1 TRBV27 - CASGANEQFF TGTGCCAGCGGAGCCAATGAGCAGTTCTTC
- TRBJ2-7 TRBV6-2/TRBV6-3 - CASSSVRGPEQYF TGTGCCAGCAGTTCTGTTCGGGGGCCCGAGCAGTACTTC
TRBD2 TRBJ2-2 TRBV5-4 - CASSPGTSGFTGELFF TGTGCCAGCAGCCCCGGGACTAGCGGTTTCACCGGGGAGCTGTTTTTT
- TRBJ2-1 TRBV3-1/TRBV3-2 - CASSQGQVGFF TGTGCCAGCAGCCAAGGACAGGTGGGGTTCTTC
TRBD1 TRBJ2-1 TRBV12-5 - CASGLPRPGQPNNEQFF TGTGCTAGTGGTTTGCCGCGGCCGGGACAGCCGAACAATGAGCAGTTCTTC
TRBD1 TRBJ2-2 TRBV6-5 - CAMSRTGDTGELFF TGTGCCATGTCTAGGACAGGGGACACCGGGGAGCTGTTTTTT
- TRBJ2-1 TRBV15 - CATSRGLGALYNEQFF TGTGCCACCAGCAGAGGGTTGGGAGCCTTATACAATGAGCAGTTCTTC
- TRBJ2-7 TRBV27 once CASSFSAAYEQYF TGTGCCAGCAGTTTTAGTGCAGCCTACGAGCAGTACTTC
- TRBJ2-1 TRBV3-1/TRBV3-2 - CASSQDFGTYNEQFF TGTGCCAGCAGCCAAGATTTCGGAACCTACAATGAGCAGTTCTTC
TRBD1 TRBJ1-2 TRBV5-4 - CASSWVGQGGNGYTF TGTGCCAGCAGCTGGGTAGGACAGGGGGGTAACGGCTACACCTTC
- TRBJ1-1 TRBV5-1 - CASSLNEGRGTEAFF TGCGCCAGCAGCTTGAATGAGGGGCGAGGCACTGAAGCTTTCTTT
- TRBJ2-3 TRBV11-2 - CASSYTGDTQYF TGTGCCAGCAGTTATACGGGAGATACGCAGTATTTT
TRBD1 TRBJ2-7 TRBV5-1 few CASSLVQGAPYEQYF TGCGCCAGCAGCTTGGTACAGGGGGCTCCCTACGAGCAGTACTTC
- TRBJ2-1 TRBV4-1 - CASSQGQGSAAGEQFF TGCGCCAGCAGCCAGGGTCAAGGTTCGGCAGCGGGTGAGCAGTTCTTC
- TRBJ1-4 TRBV2 - CASSGQGSGKLFF TGTGCCAGCAGTGGTCAGGGCTCTGGAAAACTGTTTTTT
- TRBJ1-1 TRBV28 once CASSLGGSIPYEAFF TGTGCCAGCAGTTTAGGCGGGTCTATCCCTTATGAAGCTTTCTTT
- TRBJ1-5 TRBV30 - CAWTGGLFNQPQHF TGTGCCTGGACCGGGGGACTTTTCAATCAGCCCCAGCATTTT
- TRBJ1-5 TRBV24-1 - CATRGAQDNQPQHF TGTGCCACCAGGGGGGCGCAGGACAATCAGCCCCAGCATTTT
- TRBJ2-7 TRBV7-2 - CASSLDRGYEQYF TGTGCCAGCAGCTTAGATAGAGGCTACGAGCAGTACTTC
- TRBJ2-3 TRBV24-1 - CATSDRGGTDTQYF TGTGCCACCAGTGACAGGGGCGGCACAGATACGCAGTATTTT
- TRBJ2-3 TRBV25-1 once CASSRQFSTDTQYF TGTGCCAGCAGTAGACAGTTCAGCACAGATACGCAGTATTTT
TRBD1 TRBJ2-7 TRBV3-1/TRBV3-2 once CASSHIQGSSYEQYF TGTGCCAGCAGTCATATACAGGGGAGCTCCTACGAGCAGTACTTC
TRBD2 TRBJ2-5 TRBV25-1 - CASSRGVVEETQYF TGTGCCAGCAGTCGGGGGGTAGTTGAAGAGACCCAGTACTTC
TRBD1 TRBJ1-5 TRBV18 - CASSLLPTGTEGPQHF TGTGCCAGCTCACTTCTTCCGACAGGGACGGAAGGGCCCCAGCATTTT
- TRBJ1-5 TRBV19 - CASEEGNQPQHF TGTGCCAGCGAGGAGGGAAATCAGCCCCAGCATTTT
- TRBJ1-2 TRBV11-2 - CASSLGATSGGYTF TGTGCCAGCAGCTTAGGGGCGACCTCCGGGGGCTACACCTTC
- TRBJ1-4 TRBV29-1 - CSTLEGAGRGEKLFF TGCAGCACCCTTGAGGGAGCAGGGAGGGGTGAAAAACTGTTTTTT
- TRBJ2-1 TRBV11-3 once CASSLDQTSNEQFF TGTGCCAGCAGCTTAGATCAGACGTCCAATGAGCAGTTCTTC
- TRBJ1-4 TRBV19 - CASSIDGLAGEKLFF TGTGCCAGTAGTATAGATGGCCTAGCGGGTGAAAAACTGTTTTTT
- TRBJ1-5 TRBV19 - CASSLGGASAQPQHF TGTGCCAGTAGCCTCGGTGGGGCCTCGGCTCAGCCCCAGCATTTT